The 30 T cell receptor beta chains below were found in one sample sequenced in a study of shared clonotypes between healthy human individuals. The data were produced by immunoSEQ multiplex PCR, yet TCRdb's version contains in-frame clones alone and is incomplete. Of some 2.3 million clones listed, over 90% are singletons. The source material was naive CD4+ T cells from PBMCs. Subset reported: CD45RA+ positively selected. These receptors originate from a man aged 18 to 29 in good health. Some clones in this sample may be carry-over from other donors' samples.

DNA for the CDR3: TGTGCCAGCAGCGCACAGGGACAGAACTACGAGCAGTACTTC. Residues: CASSAQGQNYEQYF. This chain joins TRBV9 and TRBJ2-7; 7 bases agree with TRBD1. In germline, CDR1 is SGDLS, CDR2 YYNGEE. The CDR3 is made up of 14 amino acids. Trimming took 3 bases from V and 3 from J; bases not matched to a gene: 6.

This clone was seen only a few times. This sample includes further DNA sequences coding for the same CDR3. The CDR3 reads CASSPGRSNQPQHF. In DNA form, the CDR3 reads TGTGCCAGCAGCCCGGGACGGAGCAATCAGCCCCAGCATTTT. The chain combines TRBV28 with TRBJ1-5; possible D gene TRBD1, 5 bases. Trimming took off 6 bases at V and 1 base at J, with 10 bases between the two ends. The CDR3 has 14 amino acids. The germline V gene encodes CDR1 MDHEN and CDR2 SYDVKM. Drawing the rest from reference TRBV28 and TRBJ1-5, the complete variable domain is DVKVTQSSRYLVKRTGEKVFLECVQDMDHENMFWYRQDPGLGLRLIYFSYDVKMKEKGDIPEGYSVSREKKERFSLILESASTNQTSMYLCASSPGRSNQPQHFGDGTRLSIL.

Details on this clone: Other nucleotide sequences in the sample specify the same CDR3. The chain links TRBV5-1 to TRBJ2-5; 7 positions match TRBD1. The CDR3 is 15 amino acids. Germline CDR1 is SGHRS and CDR2 is YFSETQ. The trim removed 1 base at V and 1 base at J, leaving 4 bases unmatched. CDR3 sequence: CASSLLAGGQETQYF. The DNA of the CDR3 is TGCGCCAGCAGCTTGCTGGCAGGGGGCCAAGAGACCCAGTACTTC.

The chain links TRBV7-2 to TRBJ1-1; 8 bases align to TRBD1. Germline lookup yields CDR1 SGHTA and CDR2 FQGNSA. V was pared by 5 bases and J by 1 base, with 3 bases of the junction left unmatched. The CDR3 totals 14 residues. Here the CDR3 reads CASSRTGRNTEAFF. CDR3 DNA sequence: TGTGCCAGCAGCCGGACAGGGAGGAACACTGAAGCTTTCTTT.

This clone was seen just once. Here the CDR3 DNA reads TGCAGCGGTAGACTAGCGAGGAACACCGGGGAGCTGTTTTTT. It translates to CSGRLARNTGELFF. The chain links TRBV29-1 to TRBJ2-2; 8 positions match TRBD2. This CDR3 has 14 amino acids. The germline V gene encodes CDR1 SQVTM and CDR2 ANQGSEA. The junction had 5 bases not matched to a gene; V was cut back by 7 bases and J by 1 base.

The rearrangement uses TRBV6-6 and TRBJ2-7; 8 bases agree with TRBD2. The CDR3 is made up of 13 amino acids. Trimming removed 5 bases from V and 4 bases from J; junction bases left unmatched: 4. CDR1 and CDR2 (germline): MNHNY, SVGAGI (reference sequence). CDR3 region: CASSGGTRYEQYF. CDR3 DNA: TGTGCCAGCAGTGGCGGGACTAGATACGAGCAGTACTTC.

The genes are TRBV5-1 and TRBJ2-7; D unclear. CDR1 is SGHRS, CDR2 YFSETQ, per germline. The CDR3 sequence is 14 residues long. Trimming removed 1 base at V and 3 bases at J, with 11 bases between. CDR3 sequence reads: CASSLSPLYYEQYF. The CDR3 region has the DNA TGCGCCAGCAGCTTGTCTCCCCTTTACTACGAGCAGTACTTC.

The chain recombines TRBV7-3 with TRBJ2-3; TRBD2 is a possible D gene (6 bases). CDR3 length: 15 residues. Trimming removed 5 bases from V and 0 bases from J, with 12 bases in between. CDR1 SGHTA and CDR2 FQGTGA come from the germline V gene. The CDR3 bases are TGTGCCAGCAGCCGGGAGCGATCTAGCACAGATACGCAGTATTTT. It yields the protein CASSRERSSTDTQYF.

The chain combines TRBV4-2 with TRBJ1-3; D ambiguous. CDR3 length: 11 residues. Germline V gene lookup returns CDR1 LGHNA and CDR2 YNFKEQ. The ends were cut back, 1 base at V and 7 bases at J, with 2 bases in the middle. The DNA of the CDR3 is TGTGCCAGCAGCCAAGCTAACACCATATATTTT. Protein: CASSQANTIYF.

This clone has only one observation. CDR3 bases: TGCGCCAGCAGCTCAAAACAGAGACTCAATGAGCAGTTCTTC. This sequence encodes CASSSKQRLNEQFF. This chain connects TRBV5-1 to TRBJ2-1; D uncertain. Trimming cost V 3 bases and J 6 bases, with 13 bases left between them. The CDR3 spans 14 residues. Germline CDR1 and CDR2: SGHRS and YFSETQ.

The chain joins TRBV28 to TRBJ2-7; maybe TRBD1 (6 bases). Between the trimmed V and J ends, which lost 4 bases and 5 bases, there was a span of 15 bases. This CDR3 is 14 amino acids long. Germline-derived CDR1 and CDR2 are MDHEN and SYDVKM. In DNA, the CDR3 is TGTGCCAGCAGTTGGTCAGGGGCGGTGGACGAGCAGTACTTC. It codes for CASSWSGAVDEQYF.

The CDR3 region is CASTDGGAGGPSSYEQYF. In DNA form, the CDR3 reads TGTGCCAGCACCGACGGCGGAGCGGGAGGACCGAGCTCCTACGAGCAGTACTTC. V gene TRBV28 combines with J gene TRBJ2-7; TRBD2 agrees at 9 bases. In germline, CDR1 is MDHEN, CDR2 SYDVKM. With 7 bases clipped from V and 0 bases from J, the junction kept 16 bases outside the gene matches. This CDR3 comprises 18 residues.

The rearrangement links TRBV5-1 to TRBJ2-7, with a weak D call TRBD2 (6 bases). The CDR3 loop spans 14 amino acids. The V and J ends lost 0 bases and 5 bases respectively, with 12 bases between them. Germline lookup yields CDR1 SGHRS and CDR2 YFSETQ. CDR3 DNA: TGCGCCAGCAGCTTGGCGGGGGTGAGGGACGAGCAGTACTTC. This sequence encodes CASSLAGVRDEQYF.

The chain is built from TRBV11-3 and TRBJ2-2; D remains unclear. Per the germline V gene, CDR1 is SGHNT and CDR2 is YENEEA. The V and J ends lost 0 bases and 1 base respectively, with 12 bases between them. CDR3 length: 17 residues. CDR3 DNA: TGTGCCAGCAGCTTAGATTCAAGGGATCAGAACACCGGGGAGCTGTTTTTT. This encodes CASSLDSRDQNTGELFF.

The chain couples TRBV5-6 to TRBJ2-7; D might be TRBD2 (6 bases). This CDR3 comprises 15 residues. Germline CDR1 SGHDT, CDR2 YYEEEE. The germline V and J ends were trimmed by 0 bases and 3 bases, with 13 bases remaining between them. The CDR3 coding sequence is TGTGCCAGCAGCTTGGCGCCTAGCGCACACTACGAGCAGTACTTC. This sequence encodes CASSLAPSAHYEQYF. Full variable domain (rest looked up from reference TRBV5-6 and TRBJ2-7): DAGVTQSPTHLIKTRGQQVTLRCSPKSGHDTVSWYQQALGQGPQFIFQYYEEEERQRGNFPDRFSGHQFPNYSSELNVNALLLGDSALYLCASSLAPSAHYEQYFGPGTRLTVT.

This chain connects TRBV29-1 to TRBJ1-5, with D tentatively TRBD1 (6 bases). Germline CDR1 is SQVTM and CDR2 is ANQGSEA. CDR3 size: 12 residues. Deletions cut 6 bases from V and 9 bases from J, with 15 bases between. CDR3 sequence reads: CSVRWGAGPQHF. Here the CDR3 DNA reads TGCAGCGTCAGGTGGGGGGCTGGGCCCCAGCATTTT.

The chain combines TRBV4-2 with TRBJ2-3; TRBD2 matches 8 bases. The CDR3 is 18 residues long. Germline V CDR1 and CDR2: LGHNA, YNFKEQ. J gave up 2 bases and V 1 base, and 11 bases lay outside the gene matches. The CDR3 is CASSQAVSGGSTTDTQYF. CDR3 sequence (DNA): TGTGCCAGCAGCCAAGCGGTCTCGGGGGGGTCGACCACAGATACGCAGTATTTT.

This chain uses TRBV29-1 with TRBJ1-2, with D hard to call. Trimming cost V 3 bases and J 4 bases, with 18 bases left between them. This CDR3 is 15 amino acids long. CDR1 is SQVTM and CDR2 is ANQGSEA in the germline V gene. The CDR3 spells CSVDARQLKGYGYTF. The CDR3 coding sequence is TGCAGCGTTGATGCTAGACAACTCAAAGGCTATGGCTACACCTTC. Full variable domain (remainder filled in from reference TRBV29-1 and TRBJ1-2): SAVISQKPSRDICQRGTSLTIQCQVDSQVTMMFWYRQQPGQSLTLIATANQGSEATYESGFVIDKFPISRPNLTFSTLTVSNMSPEDSSIYLCSVDARQLKGYGYTFGSGTRLTVV.

This clone was counted a single time. The CDR3 spells CASSEKGAWYGYTF. As DNA, the CDR3 is TGTGCCAGCAGCGAAAAGGGGGCTTGGTATGGCTACACCTTC. This chain uses TRBV2 with TRBJ1-2, with TRBD1 identical over 7 bases. J was trimmed by 5 bases and V by 6 bases; bases with no gene match: 9. The CDR3 is 14 residues long. CDR1 is SNHLY and CDR2 is FYNNEI in the germline V gene. Filled out from reference TRBV2 and TRBJ1-2, the complete variable domain reads EPEVTQTPSHQVTQMGQEVILRCVPISNHLYFYWYRQILGQKVEFLVSFYNNEISEKSEIFDDQFSVERPDGSNFTLKIRSTKLEDSAMYFCASSEKGAWYGYTFGSGTRLTVV.

The chain is built from TRBV28 and TRBJ2-3, with 7 bases lining up with TRBD2. The germline V gene has CDR1 MDHEN and CDR2 SYDVKM. This CDR3 comprises 15 residues. Losses at the gene ends were 3 bases for V and 4 bases for J; bases not matched to a gene: 7. DNA of the CDR3: TGTGCCAGCAGTTTGAGCGGGAATAGGCCAGATACGCAGTATTTT. As protein: CASSLSGNRPDTQYF.

The chain is built from TRBV6-6 and TRBJ2-3, with D unresolved. V was shortened by 2 bases and J by 6 bases, with 3 bases between the two germline ends. The CDR3 sequence is 11 residues long. Germline-derived CDR1 and CDR2 are MNHNY and SVGAGI (reference sequence). CDR3 in amino acids: CASSYMDTQYF. For the CDR3, the DNA is TGTGCCAGCAGTTACATGGATACGCAGTATTTT.

CDR3: CAGRGGNMRELFF. CDR3 DNA sequence: TGTGCCGGTCGGGGGGGGAATATGAGGGAGCTGTTTTTT. The J gene is TRBJ2-2, the V gene TRBV11-2; 8 bases line up with TRBD2. Trimming cost V 11 bases and J 9 bases; bases outside gene matches: 11. The germline V gene has CDR1 SGHAT and CDR2 FQNNGV. The CDR3 extends over 13 amino acids.

The chain combines TRBV6-6 with TRBJ2-7, with TRBD2 as a possible D gene (6 bases). The V and J ends lost 4 bases and 3 bases respectively, with 16 bases between them. The CDR3 runs to 15 residues. Germline CDR1 and CDR2: MNHNY and SVGAGI (reference sequence). The CDR3 nucleotides read TGTGCCAGCAGTTGGCGAGAGGCGCGGGGCTACGAGCAGTACTTC. This codes for CASSWREARGYEQYF.

This clone was found once. The gene calls are TRBV5-1 and TRBJ2-3, with D perhaps TRBD2 (6 bases). V lost 4 bases, J lost 3 bases, and 15 bases lay in between. This CDR3 spans 15 amino acids. Per the germline V gene, CDR1 is SGHRS and CDR2 is YFSETQ. CDR3 amino acids: CASSPLAQLTDTQYF. Written as DNA, the CDR3 is TGCGCCAGCAGCCCTCTAGCGCAGTTGACAGATACGCAGTATTTT.

The J gene is TRBJ2-7, the V gene TRBV2; perhaps TRBD1 as D (6 bases). CDR1 is SNHLY, CDR2 FYNNEI, per germline. V lost 5 bases and J lost 0, with 14 bases in between. This CDR3 spans 15 amino acids. CDR3 sequence (DNA): TGTGCCAGCAGTCCCCAGGGACAAAGCTCCTACGAGCAGTACTTC. This translates into CASSPQGQSSYEQYF.

V gene TRBV19 combines with J gene TRBJ1-2, with D possibly being TRBD1 (5 bases). V lost 5 bases and J lost 0, with 10 bases in between. The length of the CDR3 is 14 residues. Germline V gene lookup returns CDR1 LNHDA and CDR2 SQIVND (reference sequence). Here the CDR3 DNA reads TGTGCCAGTAGTCCGGGAGGGGCTAACTATGGCTACACCTTC. This gives the protein CASSPGGANYGYTF.

The chain links TRBV18 to TRBJ2-5; D might be TRBD1 or TRBD2, each matching 5 bases. V was clipped by 1 base and J by 5 bases, with 11 bases between them. The CDR3 loop spans 14 amino acids. Germline V gene data show CDR1 as KGHSH and CDR2 as LQKENI. The DNA for the CDR3 is TGTGCCAGCTCACCACTGCCGGGGCAGGAGACCCAGTACTTC. It codes for CASSPLPGQETQYF.

The V call is TRBV6-6, the J call TRBJ1-4; D unresolved. The germline V gene has CDR1 MNHNY and CDR2 SVGAGI (reference sequence). The CDR3 runs 16 residues. V lost 6 bases and J lost 0, with 14 bases in between. The CDR3 region has the DNA TGTGCCAGCAGACTAAACGACGGCTCAACTAATGAAAAACTGTTTTTT. Translation: CASRLNDGSTNEKLFF.

The V gene is TRBV19, the J gene TRBJ2-7; 9 nucleotides match TRBD2. The CDR3 consists of 15 residues. V was pared by 5 bases and J by 2 bases, with 7 bases of the junction left unmatched. Germline CDR1 and CDR2: LNHDA and SQIVND (reference sequence). In DNA, the CDR3 is TGTGCCAGTAGTCCTGGCCTAGCGGGGACCTACGAGCAGTACTTC. The encoded protein is CASSPGLAGTYEQYF.

This clone was found once. The chain carries TRBV18 and TRBJ2-2; D gene unclear. Germline V lookup: CDR1 KGHSH, CDR2 LQKENI. V was clipped by 3 bases and J by 4 bases, with 9 bases between them. The CDR3 has 14 amino acids. CDR3 region: CASSPRVSTGELFF. CDR3 DNA: TGTGCCAGCTCACCCCGAGTGAGCACCGGGGAGCTGTTTTTT.